The 10 T cell receptor beta chains below come from one sample, sequenced in a study of cytotoxic CD8 clonotypes in ibrutinib-treated CLL (dated by TCRdb to the early 2020s). According to the study, the label for this sample's time point signals: approximately 2 years on ibrutinib. Library prep was done by the immunoSEQ multiplex PCR assay. In TCRdb, the immuneACCESS table is reduced to in-frame sequences with V and J assigned. These tables do not hold every clone; where another copy was compared, an unresolved V gene accounts for under half, and the others remain unexplained. The sample has about 60,000 clones on record, approximately 52% of them singletons. The top ten clonotypes cover about a fifth of the sample. The sequencing here drew on PBMCs, taken after 24 months of ibrutinib treatment. These receptors all stem from a human donor with chronic lymphocytic leukemia.

The rearrangement links TRBV27 to TRBJ1-4; D call uncertain. The germline CDR1 and CDR2 sequences are MNHEY and SMNVEV (reference sequence). The CDR3 consists of 15 residues. V shed 5 bases and J shed 3 bases, with 13 bases lying between them. The CDR3 DNA reads as TGTGCCAGCAGTCTCCAAGGGCGGTCTAATGAAAAACTGTTTTTT. Translated, it gives CASSLQGRSNEKLFF.

V gene TRBV15 combines with J gene TRBJ2-1; maybe TRBD1 (5 bases). CDR3 length: 13 residues. Between the trimmed V and J ends, which lost 8 bases and 3 bases, there was a span of 11 bases. Germline-derived CDR1 and CDR2 are LNHNV and YYDKDF (reference sequence). The CDR3 region has the DNA TGTGCCACCCAAGACAGAAACTACAATGAGCAGTTCTTC. Translation gives CATQDRNYNEQFF.

CDR3 coding DNA: TGTGCCAGCAGACCCAGAGGGATGGAAGATTCACCCCTCCACTTT. This gives the protein CASRPRGMEDSPLHF. The chain recombines TRBV7-2 with TRBJ1-6; D not resolved. Trimming took off 6 bases at V and 8 bases at J, with 17 bases between the two ends. The CDR3 contains 15 residues. Germline V gene lookup returns CDR1 SGHTA and CDR2 FQGNSA.

The V call is TRBV27, the J call TRBJ1-1; tentative D call: TRBD1 (5 bases). Trimming shortened V by 2 bases and J by 2 bases, and 15 bases separated the two germline ends. The CDR3 consists of 16 residues. CDR1 is MNHEY, CDR2 SMNVEV, per germline (reference sequence). CDR3 protein: CASSLSLQVFNTEAFF. The DNA of the CDR3 is TGTGCCAGCAGTTTAAGCTTACAGGTTTTTAACACTGAAGCTTTCTTT.

The J gene is TRBJ2-5, the V gene TRBV5-1; D gene unclear. This CDR3 has 13 amino acids. Germline V gene lookup returns CDR1 SGHRS and CDR2 YFSETQ. V shed 0 bases and J shed 3 bases, with 6 bases lying between them. The CDR3 is CASSLEDEETQYF. CDR3 nucleotide sequence: TGCGCCAGCAGCTTGGAGGATGAAGAGACCCAGTACTTC.

There are many counts of this clone. The chain recombines TRBV10-3 with TRBJ2-1; TRBD2 might be the D (6 bases). CDR3 length: 14 amino acids. CDR1 is ENHRY and CDR2 is SYGVKD in the germline V gene. V was pared by 6 bases and J by 9 bases, with 18 bases between. The CDR3 nucleotides read TGTGCCATCAGGACGGGACTCCTGCCTGGTGAGCAGTTCTTC. This codes for CAIRTGLLPGEQFF.

J is TRBJ1-5 and V is TRBV28, with D maybe TRBD1 (6 bases). The germline V gene encodes CDR1 MDHEN and CDR2 SYDVKM. This CDR3 is built from 14 residues. V was pared by 6 bases and J by 5 bases, with 14 bases between. This CDR3 reads CASRRGARDQPQHF. CDR3 bases: TGTGCCAGCAGAAGGGGGGCCCGTGATCAGCCCCAGCATTTT.

In this sample, this clone turned up once. The chain employs TRBV11-2 and TRBJ2-1; 9 nucleotides match TRBD1. Unmatched junction bases numbered 5, after V lost 4 bases and J lost 4 bases. Germline V gene data show CDR1 as SGHAT and CDR2 as FQNNGV. CDR3 length equals 15 residues. The CDR3: CASSSGTGKYNEQFF. As DNA, the CDR3 is TGTGCCAGCAGCTCCGGGACAGGGAAGTACAATGAGCAGTTCTTC.

J is TRBJ2-1 and V is TRBV18; D is possibly TRBD1 (5 bases). The CDR3 consists of 13 residues. Trimming removed 1 base at V and 8 bases at J, with 9 bases between. CDR1 and CDR2 from the germline V gene are KGHSH and LQKENI. CDR3 DNA sequence: TGTGCCAGCTCACCACATCAGGGCGATGAGCAGTTCTTC. Encoded protein: CASSPHQGDEQFF.

V gene TRBV5-1 combines with J gene TRBJ2-7, with 8 bases identical to TRBD1. Unmatched junction bases numbered 6, after V lost 2 bases and J lost 2 bases. This CDR3 contains 15 residues. The germline CDR1 and CDR2 sequences are SGHRS and YFSETQ. CDR3 sequence reads: CASSLRQGATYEQYF. CDR3 DNA sequence: TGCGCCAGCAGCTTAAGGCAGGGGGCAACCTACGAGCAGTACTTC.